Shown below are 27 T cell receptor beta chains from a single sample sequenced in a study of cytomegalovirus exposure and HLA in healthy donors. Primers for the PCR totalled 60 Vbeta and 13 Jbeta. TCRdb's copy holds only in-frame clones and misses some; the assay was immunoSEQ multiplex PCR. The repertoire consists of fewer than 100,000 clones, with over 75% occurring once and the leading ten covering about 3.5%. The sample consisted of PBMCs. These receptors were obtained from a man aged 35-49 years in good health and CMV-seronegative.

The chain employs TRBV6-5 and TRBJ2-1; the D gene is possibly TRBD1 (5 bases). The V end was cut by 4 bases, the J end by 3 bases, with 10 bases between. The length of the CDR3 is 14 residues. Germline V gene sequence: CDR1 MNHEY, CDR2 SVGAGI. In DNA form, the CDR3 reads TGTGCCAGCAGTTCCCCAGGGCGCTACAATGAGCAGTTCTTC. Protein product: CASSSPGRYNEQFF.

With respect to this clone: Within the sample, other DNA sequences also encode this same CDR3. J is TRBJ2-4 and V is TRBV7-9; 9 bases line up with TRBD2. Germline V gene lookup returns CDR1 SEHNR and CDR2 FQNEAQ (reference sequence). J gave up 0 bases and V 5 bases, and 8 bases lay outside the gene matches. The CDR3 has 17 amino acids. The CDR3 region is CASSLVASGIAKNIQYF. For the CDR3, the DNA is TGTGCCAGCAGCCTAGTAGCTAGCGGGATAGCCAAAAACATTCAGTACTTC.

This clone has just a few counts. The chain recombines TRBV11-2 with TRBJ1-1; D remains ambiguous. The CDR3 is 14 amino acids. V lost 1 base and J lost 2, with 8 bases in between. The germline V gene encodes CDR1 SGHAT and CDR2 FQNNGV. CDR3 in DNA: TGTGCCAGCAGCTTAGGGAGCTCTAACACTGAAGCTTTCTTT. It is translated as CASSLGSSNTEAFF.

CDR3 residues: CAWSKSSGRITGELFF. DNA of the CDR3: TGTGCCTGGAGTAAGTCTAGCGGGAGGATCACCGGGGAGCTGTTTTTT. The V and J genes are TRBV30 and TRBJ2-2; TRBD2 matches 11 bases. Germline loops: CDR1 GTSNPN, CDR2 SVGIG (reference sequence). CDR3 length equals 16 residues. V shed 2 bases and J 4 bases; nucleotides not matched to a gene: 6.

The chain couples TRBV6-6 to TRBJ1-4; TRBD1 matches 9 bases. Germline V lookup: CDR1 MNHNY, CDR2 SVGAGI (reference sequence). The CDR3 has 15 residues. J was trimmed by 8 bases and V by 6 bases; bases with no gene match: 10. CDR3 amino acids: CASRFADRGGEKLFF. The CDR3 DNA reads TGTGCCAGCAGGTTCGCCGACAGGGGGGGCGAAAAACTGTTTTTT.

V gene TRBV18 combines with J gene TRBJ2-7, with D possibly TRBD2 on 5 matching bases. The V gene lost 3 bases and the J gene lost 6 bases, with 9 bases spanning the gap. CDR3 size: 12 residues. Germline CDR1 and CDR2: KGHSH and LQKENI. The CDR3 sequence is CASSPSSSEQYF. The CDR3 bases are TGTGCCAGCTCACCCTCTAGCTCCGAGCAGTACTTC.

A few counts support this clone. V is TRBV6-1 and J is TRBJ1-2, with D maybe TRBD1 (6 bases). V was cut by 2 bases and J by 0 bases, with 10 bases left in between. The CDR3 loop spans 15 amino acids. Germline V gene lookup returns CDR1 MNHNS and CDR2 SASEGT. The CDR3 nucleotides read TGTGCCAGCAGTGAAAATGGGGGCCCTAACTATGGCTACACCTTC. Protein: CASSENGGPNYGYTF.

In this sample, this clone turned up a few times. The V and J genes are TRBV7-2 and TRBJ2-5, with D perhaps matching TRBD1 (6 bases). The CDR3 has 15 amino acids. Germline V gene data show CDR1 as SGHTA and CDR2 as FQGNSA. The V gene lost 4 bases and the J gene lost 2 bases, with 14 bases spanning the gap. The CDR3 reads CASSSPGARQETQYF. CDR3 bases: TGTGCCAGCAGCTCCCCAGGGGCTAGGCAAGAGACCCAGTACTTC.

J is TRBJ2-5 and V is TRBV9, with 9 nucleotides matching TRBD2. J lost 5 bases, V lost 0 bases, and 5 bases had no gene match. In germline, CDR1 is SGDLS, CDR2 YYNGEE. The CDR3 runs 15 residues. The CDR3 bases are TGTGCCAGCAGCGTAGCAGCGGGGGGTTGGGAGACCCAGTACTTC. Amino acids: CASSVAAGGWETQYF.

In this sample, this clone turned up once. The V and J genes are TRBV28 and TRBJ1-6, with D maybe TRBD1 (5 bases). Trimming shortened V by 1 base and J by 5 bases, and 12 bases separated the two germline ends. CDR3 size: 16 residues. Per the germline V gene, CDR1 is MDHEN and CDR2 is SYDVKM. CDR3 in DNA: TGTGCCAGCAGTTTATTCGCGGGGCAAGATAATTCACCCCTCCACTTT. It yields the protein CASSLFAGQDNSPLHF.

The chain links TRBV5-1 to TRBJ1-4; a weak D match, TRBD1 (6 bases). V lost 4 bases and J lost 8, with 15 bases in between. In germline, CDR1 is SGHRS, CDR2 YFSETQ. This CDR3 has 14 amino acids. The CDR3 region has the DNA TGCGCCAGCAGCAGCTCAGGGGTCGGGGAAAAACTGTTTTTT. This codes for CASSSSGVGEKLFF.

J is TRBJ2-7 and V is TRBV2; 14 bases fit TRBD2. In germline, CDR1 is SNHLY, CDR2 FYNNEI. This CDR3 region has 17 residues. J was trimmed by 3 bases and V by 5 bases; bases with no gene match: 9. The CDR3 loop reads CASSRFGTSGRFYEQYF. CDR3 DNA: TGTGCCAGCAGTAGGTTTGGGACTAGCGGGAGATTCTACGAGCAGTACTTC.

This clone was detected a few times. One end of the junction is discordant with germline, which a read error may explain. The rearrangement links TRBV5-4 to TRBJ1-1; D is undetermined. Germline V gene sequence: CDR1 SGHNT, CDR2 YYREEE (reference sequence). The CDR3 is 13 amino acids. This chain's CDR3 is CASSRGPSGQLLF. The DNA for the CDR3 is TGTGCCAGCAGCCGCGGCCCCTCCGGCCAGCTTCTCTTT.

The chain uses TRBV19 and TRBJ2-7; TRBD1 is a possible D gene (5 bases). The V end was cut by 5 bases, the J end by 3 bases, with 20 bases between. This CDR3 spans 16 amino acids. Germline V gene data show CDR1 as LNHDA and CDR2 as SQIVND (reference sequence). The CDR3 spells CASSSSRVSNFYEQYF. As DNA, the CDR3 is TGTGCCAGTAGTTCGAGCAGGGTCTCCAACTTCTACGAGCAGTACTTC.

V and J are TRBV27 and TRBJ2-3, with 9 bases aligning to TRBD2. V shed 2 bases, J shed 4 bases, and the junction held 4 bases outside the gene matches. The CDR3 runs to 15 residues. From germline, CDR1 is MNHEY and CDR2 SMNVEV (reference sequence). CDR3 bases: TGTGCCAGCAGTTTACGGCGGGGGGGCTCAGATACGCAGTATTTT. Translated, it gives CASSLRRGGSDTQYF.

The chain joins TRBV19 to TRBJ1-2; 9 bases map to TRBD1. The junction had 2 bases not matched to a gene; V was cut back by 3 bases and J by 6 bases. CDR3 size: 13 residues. Germline CDR1 is LNHDA and CDR2 is SQIVND (reference sequence). In DNA form, the CDR3 reads TGTGCCAGTAGTATTTACAGGGGGCATGGCTACACCTTC. It encodes CASSIYRGHGYTF.

The rearrangement links TRBV19 to TRBJ1-1; weak D call: TRBD1 (5 bases). CDR1 is LNHDA and CDR2 is SQIVND in the germline V gene (reference sequence). Between the trimmed V and J ends, which lost 3 bases and 1 base, there was a span of 12 bases. The CDR3 contains 15 residues. In nucleotides, the CDR3 is TGTGCCAGTAGTATTACCCGACAGAAGAACACTGAAGCTTTCTTT. It codes for CASSITRQKNTEAFF.

This clone was seen only a few times. This chain links TRBV6-1 with TRBJ1-1; D is unclear. The CDR3 is 16 residues long. Trimming removed 0 bases from V and 6 bases from J, with 17 bases in between. Germline CDR1 reads MNHNS; CDR2 reads SASEGT. CDR3 in amino acids: CASSEALGGVLSEAFF. Here the CDR3 DNA reads TGTGCCAGCAGTGAAGCGCTGGGCGGGGTACTCTCTGAAGCTTTCTTT.

The CDR3 spells CASSETFYEQYF. CDR3 nucleotides: TGTGCCAGCAGTGAGACTTTCTACGAGCAGTACTTC. This chain joins TRBV6-5 and TRBJ2-5; D not certain. The end of the DNA aligns better with TRBJ2-7, so the J call may be wrong. CDR3 length: 12 residues. Germline assignment: CDR1 MNHEY and CDR2 SVGAGI.

The chain couples TRBV30 to TRBJ2-1; D is unresolved. This CDR3 spans 14 amino acids. Trimming cost V 0 bases and J 9 bases, with 15 bases left between them. CDR1 and CDR2 from the germline V gene are GTSNPN and SVGIG (reference sequence). The CDR3 sequence: CAWSVIRTRREQFF. The CDR3, as DNA: TGTGCCTGGAGTGTAATACGAACGCGCCGTGAGCAGTTCTTC.

The chain has TRBV28 and TRBJ2-3; D is unresolved. V lost 3 bases and J lost 2, with 15 bases in between. The CDR3 consists of 16 residues. CDR1 and CDR2 (germline): MDHEN, SYDVKM. The CDR3 DNA sequence: TGTGCCAGCAGTTTTGGGCAAAGAGCCTCCACAGATACGCAGTATTTT. Translated, it gives CASSFGQRASTDTQYF.

V gene TRBV28 combines with J gene TRBJ1-1; D is uncertain. V lost 5 bases and J lost 5, with 15 bases in between. The germline gives CDR1 MDHEN, CDR2 SYDVKM. CDR3 length equals 14 residues. CDR3 sequence (DNA): TGTGCCAGCAGTCTGTCGGGTTTTACGACTGAAGCTTTCTTT. This gives the protein CASSLSGFTTEAFF.

This chain links TRBV18 with TRBJ2-1, with TRBD2 matching over 11 bases. The germline V gene encodes CDR1 KGHSH and CDR2 LQKENI. Unmatched junction bases numbered 1, after V lost 3 bases and J lost 6 bases. The CDR3 length is 14 residues. CDR3 residues: CASSPLAGGNEQFF. In DNA form, the CDR3 reads TGTGCCAGCTCACCTCTAGCGGGGGGCAATGAGCAGTTCTTC.

The chain joins TRBV10-3 to TRBJ2-5; 9 bases fit TRBD1. J was trimmed by 2 bases and V by 5 bases; bases with no gene match: 3. The CDR3 is 14 amino acids. Germline V gene data show CDR1 as ENHRY and CDR2 as SYGVKD. CDR3 loop: CAISTGTGQETQYF. The CDR3 bases are TGTGCCATCAGTACCGGGACAGGGCAAGAGACCCAGTACTTC.

This CDR3 reads CASSYEQGSEQFF. The DNA for the CDR3 is TGTGCCAGCAGTTACGAACAGGGCTCTGAGCAGTTCTTC. J is TRBJ2-1 and V is TRBV6-5, with D tentatively TRBD1 (6 bases). This CDR3 has 13 residues. The V end was cut by 2 bases, the J end by 9 bases, with 11 bases between. Germline loops: CDR1 MNHEY, CDR2 SVGAGI.

This clone was detected once. The rearrangement uses TRBV11-2 and TRBJ2-1; 9 bases agree with TRBD2. Germline V CDR1 and CDR2: SGHAT, FQNNGV. This CDR3 region has 14 residues. V was pared by 4 bases and J by 4 bases, with 2 bases of the junction left unmatched. CDR3 amino acids: CASSYSGGYNEQFF. Written as DNA, the CDR3 is TGTGCCAGCAGCTATAGCGGGGGATACAATGAGCAGTTCTTC.

This CDR3 is CASSSIRGQVHEKLFF. CDR3 nucleotides: TGTGCCAGTAGTTCCATACGGGGACAGGTCCATGAAAAACTGTTTTTT. The chain combines TRBV19 with TRBJ1-4, with 8 bases lining up with TRBD1. The CDR3 loop spans 16 amino acids. The V segment lost 5 bases and the J segment 6 bases; nucleotides outside the gene matches: 11. Germline CDR1 is LNHDA and CDR2 is SQIVND (reference sequence).